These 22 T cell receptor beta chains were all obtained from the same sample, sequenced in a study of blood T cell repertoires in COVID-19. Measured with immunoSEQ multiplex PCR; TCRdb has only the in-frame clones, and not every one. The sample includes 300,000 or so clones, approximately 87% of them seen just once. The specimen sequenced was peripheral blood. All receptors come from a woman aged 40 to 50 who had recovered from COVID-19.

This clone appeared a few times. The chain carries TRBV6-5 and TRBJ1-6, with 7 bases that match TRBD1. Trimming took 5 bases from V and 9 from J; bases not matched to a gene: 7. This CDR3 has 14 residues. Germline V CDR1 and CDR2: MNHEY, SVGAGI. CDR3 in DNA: TGTGCCAGCAGTCAACAGGGGATTGGTTCACCCCTCCACTTT. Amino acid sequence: CASSQQGIGSPLHF.

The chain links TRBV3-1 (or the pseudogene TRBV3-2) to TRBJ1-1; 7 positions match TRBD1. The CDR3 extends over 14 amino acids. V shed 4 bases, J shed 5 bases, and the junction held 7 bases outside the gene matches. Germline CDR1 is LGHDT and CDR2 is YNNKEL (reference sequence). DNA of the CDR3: TGTGCCAGCAGCCCAGGGGTGGACAGGACTGAAGCTTTCTTT. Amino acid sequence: CASSPGVDRTEAFF.

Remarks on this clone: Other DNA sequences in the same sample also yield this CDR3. CDR3 sequence reads: CASSPERETQYF. In DNA, the CDR3 is TGTGCCAGCTCACCCGAGAGAGAGACCCAGTACTTC. The chain employs TRBV18 and TRBJ2-5; the D is unclear. This CDR3 has 12 residues. CDR1 and CDR2 (germline): KGHSH, LQKENI. With 3 bases removed from V and 4 bases from J, the gap between germline ends came to 6 bases.

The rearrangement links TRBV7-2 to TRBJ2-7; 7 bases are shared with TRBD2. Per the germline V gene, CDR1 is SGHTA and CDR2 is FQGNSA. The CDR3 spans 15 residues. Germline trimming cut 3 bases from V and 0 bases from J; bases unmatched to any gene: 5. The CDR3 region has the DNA TGTGCCAGCAGCTTTCGGGGGGATGACTCCTACGAGCAGTACTTC. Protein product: CASSFRGDDSYEQYF.

DNA of the CDR3: TGTGCCAGCAGTGAAAGGCATCAGGGGTTTAGCAATCAGCCCCAGCATTTT. It is translated as CASSERHQGFSNQPQHF. The gene calls are TRBV2 and TRBJ1-5, with D possibly matching TRBD1 (6 bases). Trimming stripped 2 bases from V and 0 bases from J, with 14 bases between. CDR3 size: 17 residues. From germline, CDR1 is SNHLY and CDR2 FYNNEI.

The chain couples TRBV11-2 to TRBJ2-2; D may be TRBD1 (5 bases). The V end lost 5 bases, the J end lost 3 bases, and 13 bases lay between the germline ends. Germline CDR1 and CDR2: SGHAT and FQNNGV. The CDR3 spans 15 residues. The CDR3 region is CASSPRTYYTGELFF. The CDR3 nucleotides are TGTGCCAGCAGCCCTCGGACATACTACACCGGGGAGCTGTTTTTT.

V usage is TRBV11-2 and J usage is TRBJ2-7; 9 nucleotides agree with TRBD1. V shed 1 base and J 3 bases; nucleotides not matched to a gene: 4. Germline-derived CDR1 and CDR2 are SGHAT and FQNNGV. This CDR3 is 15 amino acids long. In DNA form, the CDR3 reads TGTGCCAGCAGCTTAGCAGGGACAGGGCACTACGAGCAGTACTTC. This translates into CASSLAGTGHYEQYF.

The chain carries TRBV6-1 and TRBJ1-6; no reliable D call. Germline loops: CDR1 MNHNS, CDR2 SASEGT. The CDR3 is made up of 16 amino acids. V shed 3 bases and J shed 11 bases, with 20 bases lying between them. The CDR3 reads CASSDAHSPGLTPLHF. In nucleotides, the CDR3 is TGTGCCAGCAGTGACGCCCATTCTCCGGGGTTGACACCCCTCCACTTT.

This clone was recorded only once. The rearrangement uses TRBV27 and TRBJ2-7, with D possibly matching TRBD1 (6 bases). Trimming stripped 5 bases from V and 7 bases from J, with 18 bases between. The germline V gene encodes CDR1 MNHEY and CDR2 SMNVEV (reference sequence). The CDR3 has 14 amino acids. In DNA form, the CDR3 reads TGTGCCAGCAGTCCCAGACAGGCTGGTGGGGAGCAGTACTTC. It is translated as CASSPRQAGGEQYF.

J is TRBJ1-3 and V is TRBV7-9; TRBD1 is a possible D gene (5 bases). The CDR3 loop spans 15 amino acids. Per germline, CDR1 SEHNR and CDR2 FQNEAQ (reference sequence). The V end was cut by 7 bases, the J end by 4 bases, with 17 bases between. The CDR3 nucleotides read TGTGCCAGCACCAAGGGACTGAGTAAAGGAAACACCATATATTTT. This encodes CASTKGLSKGNTIYF.

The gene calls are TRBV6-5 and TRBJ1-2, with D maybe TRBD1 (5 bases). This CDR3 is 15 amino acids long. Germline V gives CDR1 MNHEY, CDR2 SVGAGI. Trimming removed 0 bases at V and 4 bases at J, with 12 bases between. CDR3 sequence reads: CASSYSGVVIYGYTF. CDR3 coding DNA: TGTGCCAGCAGTTACTCAGGGGTTGTCATCTATGGCTACACCTTC.

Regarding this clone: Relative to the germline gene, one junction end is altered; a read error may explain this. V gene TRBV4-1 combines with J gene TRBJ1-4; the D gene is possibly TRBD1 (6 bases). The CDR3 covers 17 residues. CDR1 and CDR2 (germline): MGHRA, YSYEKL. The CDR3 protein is CASRQEAQRGGNEKLFF. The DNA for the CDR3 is TGCGCCAGCAGACAAGAAGCGCAAAGAGGGGGTAATGAAAAACTGTTTTTT.

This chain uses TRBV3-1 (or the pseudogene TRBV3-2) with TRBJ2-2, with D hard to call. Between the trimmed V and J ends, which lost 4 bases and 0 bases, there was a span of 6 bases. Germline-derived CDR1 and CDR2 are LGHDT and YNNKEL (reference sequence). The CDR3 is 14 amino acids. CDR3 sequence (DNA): TGTGCCAGCAGCCGACGGGCGAACACCGGGGAGCTGTTTTTT. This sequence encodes CASSRRANTGELFF.

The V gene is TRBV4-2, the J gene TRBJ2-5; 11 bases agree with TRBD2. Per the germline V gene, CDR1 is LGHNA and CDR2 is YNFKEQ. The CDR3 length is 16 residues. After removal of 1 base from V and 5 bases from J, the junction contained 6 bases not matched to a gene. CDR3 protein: CASSQGLAGLGETQYF. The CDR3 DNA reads TGTGCCAGCAGCCAAGGACTAGCGGGGTTAGGGGAGACCCAGTACTTC.

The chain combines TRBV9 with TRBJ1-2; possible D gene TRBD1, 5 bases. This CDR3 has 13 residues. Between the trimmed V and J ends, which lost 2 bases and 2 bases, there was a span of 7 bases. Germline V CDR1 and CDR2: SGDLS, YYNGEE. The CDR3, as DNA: TGTGCCAGCAGCGTTGGGGGGAACTATGGCTACACCTTC. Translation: CASSVGGNYGYTF.

This CDR3 is CASSPAGTGISPLHF. CDR3 sequence (DNA): TGTGCCAGCAGCCCGGCCGGGACAGGGATTTCACCCCTCCACTTT. The V call is TRBV7-9, the J call TRBJ1-6; TRBD1 aligns across 9 bases. The CDR3 is 15 amino acids. V trimming: 5 bases; J trimming: 9 bases; junction bases outside the gene matches: 8. CDR1 is SEHNR, CDR2 FQNEAQ, per germline (reference sequence).

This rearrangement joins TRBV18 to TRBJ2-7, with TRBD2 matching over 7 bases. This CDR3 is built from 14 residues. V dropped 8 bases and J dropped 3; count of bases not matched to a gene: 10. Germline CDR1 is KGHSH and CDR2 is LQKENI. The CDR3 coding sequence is TGTGCCAGCCAGGGACCGGGACTAAACTACGAGCAGTACTTC. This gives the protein CASQGPGLNYEQYF.

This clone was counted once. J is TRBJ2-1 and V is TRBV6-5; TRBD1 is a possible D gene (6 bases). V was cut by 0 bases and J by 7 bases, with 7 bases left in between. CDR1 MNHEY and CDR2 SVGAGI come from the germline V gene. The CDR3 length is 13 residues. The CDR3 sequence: CASSYSDRNEQFF. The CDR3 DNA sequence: TGTGCCAGCAGTTACTCGGACAGAAATGAGCAGTTCTTC.

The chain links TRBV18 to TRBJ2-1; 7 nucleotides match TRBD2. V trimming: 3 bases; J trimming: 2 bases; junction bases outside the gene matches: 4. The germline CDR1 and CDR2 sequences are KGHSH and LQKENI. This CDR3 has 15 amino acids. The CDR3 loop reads CASSPPGGTYNEQFF. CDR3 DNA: TGTGCCAGCTCACCCCCGGGGGGTACCTACAATGAGCAGTTCTTC.

Here the CDR3 DNA reads TGTGCCAGCAGCCCTAGCGGGGGGCCCTCTTATCAGTACTTC. Translation: CASSPSGGPSYQYF. The chain links TRBV11-2 to TRBJ2-7, with 11 bases aligning to TRBD2. Germline CDR1 is SGHAT and CDR2 is FQNNGV. The CDR3 contains 14 residues. The V segment lost 5 bases and the J segment 10 bases; nucleotides outside the gene matches: 10.

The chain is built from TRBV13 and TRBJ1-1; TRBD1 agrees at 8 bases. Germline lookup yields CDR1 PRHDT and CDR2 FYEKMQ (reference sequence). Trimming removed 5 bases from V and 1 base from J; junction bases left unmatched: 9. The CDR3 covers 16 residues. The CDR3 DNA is TGTGCCAGCAGCGTCCTTTGGGACAGGCGGAACACTGAAGCTTTCTTT. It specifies CASSVLWDRRNTEAFF.

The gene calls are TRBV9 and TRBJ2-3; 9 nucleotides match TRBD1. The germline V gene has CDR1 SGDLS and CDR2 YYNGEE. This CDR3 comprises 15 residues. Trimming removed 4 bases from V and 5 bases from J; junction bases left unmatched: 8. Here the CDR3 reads CASSKDRGIGDTQYF. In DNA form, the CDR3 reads TGTGCCAGCAGCAAGGACAGGGGTATTGGAGATACGCAGTATTTT.